These T cell receptor beta chains were read from a single sample in a study of blood T cell repertoires in COVID-19. Assay: immunoSEQ multiplex PCR; the TCRdb copy retains only in-frame clones and omits some. The sample comprises 150,000 to 200,000 clones, 80% to 90% of which are singletons, and around 1.9% rests with the top ten. Material for sequencing was peripheral blood. These receptors came from a man between 18 and 29 years old who had recovered from COVID-19. The CDR3 runs from the conserved cysteine through the conserved F or W. The D gene is left open where the match is weak.

v_gene	j_gene	d_gene	CDR3aa	CDR3nt
TRBV6-2/TRBV6-3	TRBJ2-5	TRBD1	CASSDRRQGVETQYF	TGTGCCAGCAGTGACCGAAGACAGGGGGTAGAGACCCAGTACTTC
TRBV9	TRBJ1-1	-	CASSVTAGNTEAFF	TGTGCCAGCAGCGTAACCGCAGGGAACACTGAAGCTTTCTTT
TRBV18	TRBJ2-1	-	CASSPPSVNEQFF	TGTGCCAGCTCACCACCTAGCGTCAATGAGCAGTTCTTC
TRBV2	TRBJ1-2	TRBD1	CASRPTGALNYGYTF	TGTGCCAGCAGGCCCACAGGGGCGCTTAACTATGGCTACACCTTC
TRBV12-3/TRBV12-4	TRBJ2-2	-	CASSPGYTGELFF	TGTGCCAGCAGCCCAGGGTACACCGGGGAGCTGTTTTTT
TRBV21-1	TRBJ1-2	-	CASSKVNRLYGYTF	TGTGCCAGCAGCAAAGTGAACAGGCTTTATGGCTACACCTTC
TRBV9	TRBJ2-3	-	CASSGGTASTDTQYF	TGTGCCAGCAGCGGCGGGACAGCAAGCACAGATACGCAGTATTTT
TRBV9	TRBJ2-1	TRBD1	CASSEIRGRDEARFF	TGTGCCAGCAGCGAGATCAGGGGGCGCGACGAAGCCCGCTTCTTC
TRBV10-1	TRBJ2-2	-	CASSEMRGWNTGELFF	TGCGCCAGCAGTGAGATGCGGGGCTGGAACACCGGGGAGCTGTTTTTT
TRBV6-5	TRBJ1-1	-	CASSLGKNTEAFF	TGTGCCAGCAGCCTAGGCAAGAACACTGAAGCTTTCTTT
TRBV7-8	TRBJ1-3	TRBD1	CASSSGTGGGNTIYF	TGTGCCAGCAGTTCAGGGACAGGGGGTGGAAACACCATATATTTT
TRBV6-5	TRBJ2-3	TRBD2	CASSSRLATTDTQYF	TGTGCCAGCAGTTCGCGACTAGCTACCACAGATACGCAGTATTTT
TRBV19	TRBJ2-1	TRBD2	CASSIGGRYVEQFF	TGTGCCAGTAGTATTGGCGGGAGGTACGTTGAGCAGTTCTTC
TRBV28	TRBJ2-1	TRBD1	CASSYRGRGNEQFF	TGTGCCAGCAGTTACAGGGGGCGGGGCAATGAGCAGTTCTTC
TRBV11-2	TRBJ1-3	-	CASSLVGRPSGNTIYF	TGTGCCAGCAGCTTAGTGGGCAGACCCTCTGGAAACACCATATATTTT